The 9 T cell receptor beta chains reported below all come from one sample, sequenced in a study of T cells in Graves' hyperthyroidism and ophthalmopathy. There were TCR beta CDR3 regions amplified from RNA transcripts. Researchers ran a first-round RT-PCR on the TCR CDR3 using the HTBI primer set. TCRdb independently ran MiXCR on the multiplex PCR reads; one entry per CDR3 protein. Here the sample spans approximately 640,000 distinct CDR3 sequences, 15% to 20% being singletons. The sequencing input was blood. The receptors here all came from a man in his forties or fifties with Graves' hyperthyroidism.

This clonotype was counted ten times or more. The chain combines TRBV12-3 or TRBV12-4 with TRBJ1-1; possible D gene TRBD1, 6 bases. CDR3 length: 12 residues. V lost 7 bases and J 8 bases, leaving 14 bases between the germline ends. CDR3 sequence: CASTIGQFEAFF. As DNA, the CDR3 is TGTGCCAGCACCATCGGACAGTTCGAAGCTTTCTTT.

As for this clonotype: A much larger clonotype is one base distant, so this may be a read error. The rearrangement uses TRBV28 and TRBJ1-1; D unresolved. Germline CDR1 reads MDHEN; CDR2 reads SYDVKM. The CDR3 is 14 residues long. Trimming took off 4 bases at V and 5 bases at J, with 14 bases between the two ends. For the CDR3, the DNA is TGTGCCAGCAGTTCCCCGGACCCTCGGACTGAAGCTTTCTTT. It specifies CASSSPDPRTEAFF.

This clonotype was detected many times. The chain carries TRBV28 and TRBJ2-7; D is ambiguous. Germline CDR1 and CDR2: MDHEN and SYDVKM. The ends were cut back, 7 bases at V and 3 bases at J, with 16 bases in the middle. The CDR3 has 14 residues. The CDR3 spells CASNGKLEDYEQYF. Here the CDR3 DNA reads TGTGCCAGCAATGGGAAATTAGAGGACTACGAGCAGTACTTC.

This clonotype was detected many times. The chain couples TRBV7-8 to TRBJ2-7, with D perhaps given as TRBD1 or TRBD2 (5 bases each). From germline, CDR1 is SGHVS and CDR2 FQNEAQ. The CDR3 runs to 13 residues. V dropped 1 base and J dropped 6 bases, with 10 bases sitting between them. This CDR3 is CASSLGGVGEQYF. CDR3 DNA sequence: TGTGCCAGCAGCTTAGGAGGGGTCGGCGAGCAGTACTTC.

This clonotype came up a few times. The chain links TRBV7-9 to TRBJ2-1; D unclear. The V and J ends lost 2 bases and 0 bases respectively, with 11 bases between them. This CDR3 has 16 residues. Germline values: CDR1 SEHNR, CDR2 FQNEAQ (reference sequence). The CDR3 sequence: CASSLTARSSYNEQFF. CDR3 bases: TGTGCCAGCAGCTTAACCGCGCGGAGCTCCTACAATGAGCAGTTCTTC.

This clonotype was found many times. The rearrangement joins TRBV7-3 to TRBJ2-5; weak D call: TRBD2 (5 bases). Germline assignment: CDR1 SGHTA and CDR2 FQGTGA. The CDR3 length is 15 residues. The V end lost 1 base, the J end lost 2 bases, and 11 bases lay between the germline ends. CDR3: CASSLRPGFQETQYF. The CDR3, as DNA: TGTGCCAGCAGCTTAAGGCCGGGGTTTCAAGAGACCCAGTACTTC.

Many counts were recorded for this clonotype. The chain uses TRBV30 and TRBJ1-2, with D hard to call. The length of the CDR3 is 14 residues. The germline CDR1 and CDR2 sequences are GTSNPN and SVGIG (reference sequence). V lost 3 bases to trimming and J lost 4 bases, with 15 bases between them. CDR3 sequence: CAWRKARISYGYTF. In nucleotides, the CDR3 is TGTGCCTGGAGAAAGGCCCGCATTTCCTATGGCTACACCTTC.

The sample holds many counts of this clonotype. The CDR3 loop reads CASEALISGANVLTF. For the CDR3, the DNA is TGTGCCAGCGAAGCCTTGATCTCTGGGGCCAACGTCCTGACTTTC. This sequence joins TRBV2 and TRBJ2-6; no clear D gene. In germline, CDR1 is SNHLY, CDR2 FYNNEI. Trimming took off 8 bases at V and 0 bases at J, with 11 bases between the two ends. CDR3 length: 15 amino acids.

This clonotype was observed a few times. This sequence joins TRBV14 and TRBJ2-4, with no clear D. The CDR3 runs 15 residues. The germline CDR1 and CDR2 sequences are SGHDN and FVKESK. The V and J ends lost 0 bases and 4 bases respectively, with 10 bases between them. CDR3 residues: CASSQEIGVKNIQYF. The CDR3 DNA sequence: TGTGCCAGCAGCCAAGAAATAGGAGTAAAAAACATTCAGTACTTC.